Each of the 9 T cell receptor beta chains below was sequenced from the same sample in a study of Graves' ophthalmopathy and Graves' hyperthyroidism. Amplification of the TCR beta CDR3 regions used RNA transcripts (as template). Second-round multiplex PCR followed a first-round RT-PCR using HTBI primers. In TCRdb, the multiplex PCR reads were re-called with MiXCR into one record per CDR3 protein. The sample yields 200,000 to 250,000 distinct CDR3 sequences, around 50% seen once. The sample consisted of peripheral blood. These receptors all come from an adult man with Graves' ophthalmopathy.

This clonotype was counted only a few times. The rearrangement joins TRBV5-8 to TRBJ2-7; D is possibly TRBD1 (6 bases). The germline gives CDR1 SGHTS, CDR2 YDEGEE. Trimming took 2 bases from V and 3 from J, leaving 18 bases between them. The CDR3 runs 16 residues. The CDR3, as DNA: TGTGCCAGCAGCTTTGGAGCTCCAGGGGCCTACTACGAGCAGTACTTC. It encodes CASSFGAPGAYYEQYF.

This clonotype has more than one count but fewer than ten. V gene TRBV20-1 combines with J gene TRBJ2-7, with a possible D match to TRBD1 (6 bases). Germline CDR1 reads DFQATT; CDR2 reads SNEGSKA (reference sequence). The V end was cut by 3 bases, the J end by 3 bases, with 9 bases between. The CDR3 extends over 12 amino acids. The CDR3 DNA follows: TGCAGTGCTAGGGACAGCAACTACGAGCAGTACTTC. It specifies CSARDSNYEQYF.

The V and J genes are TRBV19 and TRBJ2-7; the D call may be TRBD1 or TRBD2 (5 bases each). Germline CDR1 is LNHDA and CDR2 is SQIVND (reference sequence). Trimming pared 4 bases from V and 0 bases from J, leaving 10 bases between. This CDR3 spans 14 amino acids. In nucleotides, the CDR3 is TGTGCCAGTAGTACCGGGACGGTCTCCTACGAGCAGTACTTC. This gives the protein CASSTGTVSYEQYF.

The rearrangement links TRBV7-9 to TRBJ1-2; D might be TRBD1 (5 bases). Germline CDR1 SEHNR, CDR2 FQNEAQ (reference sequence). The CDR3 is made up of 15 amino acids. Trimming removed 2 bases from V and 7 bases from J, with 17 bases in between. This CDR3 is CASSLPGLFSSGYTF. The CDR3 DNA reads as TGTGCCAGCAGCTTACCGGGACTTTTTTCAAGTGGCTACACCTTC.

In its sample, this clonotype was seen many times. The V call is TRBV29-1, the J call TRBJ2-7, with D possibly being TRBD1 (8 bases). The CDR3 is 13 residues long. CDR1 is SQVTM and CDR2 is ANQGSEA in the germline V gene. V lost 7 bases to trimming and J lost 12 bases, with 25 bases between them. Here the CDR3 DNA reads TGCAGCGCCAGGTCGACAGGGGAGGGTTACCCGTACTTC. It specifies CSARSTGEGYPYF.

The chain couples TRBV2 to TRBJ1-1, with D hard to call. Germline CDR1 reads SNHLY; CDR2 reads FYNNEI. CDR3 length equals 12 residues. V lost 8 bases, J lost 3 bases, and 10 bases lay in between. The DNA of the CDR3 is TGTGCCAGCCATAATCTGGACACTGAAGCTTTCTTT. Translation: CASHNLDTEAFF.

This clonotype was found once. The chain is built from TRBV14 and TRBJ2-2; D gene uncertain. This CDR3 has 14 residues. Germline CDR1 SGHDN, CDR2 FVKESK. The V end was cut by 8 bases, the J end by 2 bases, with 12 bases between. The CDR3 nucleotides read TGTGCCAGCGGTTCGACACCCAACACCGGGGAGCTGTTTTTT. This sequence encodes CASGSTPNTGELFF.

This clonotype was seen a single time. The chain has TRBV7-2 and TRBJ2-7, with D tentatively TRBD1 or TRBD2 (5 bases each). Trimming pared 5 bases from V and 0 bases from J, leaving 14 bases between. The germline V gene encodes CDR1 SGHTA and CDR2 FQGNSA. The CDR3 sequence is 15 residues long. CDR3 sequence: CASSPGTGRSYEQYF. The CDR3 DNA sequence: TGTGCCAGCAGCCCTGGGACGGGGCGCTCCTACGAGCAGTACTTC.

A remark on this clonotype: A read error may produce the germline difference seen at one junction end. The chain has TRBV29-1 and TRBJ1-3, with TRBD1 matching over 9 bases. CDR3 length: 14 residues. Per the germline V gene, CDR1 is SQVTM and CDR2 is ANQGSEA. CDR3 in DNA: TGCAGCGTCGGACAGGGGTATCACGGCTACACCATATATTTC. Protein: CSVGQGYHGYTIYF.